The 18 T cell receptor beta chains reported below all come from one sample, sequenced in a study of blood T cell repertoires in COVID-19. Sequenced by immunoSEQ multiplex PCR; TCRdb stores in-frame clones only, minus some. This table has nearly 70,000 clones, around 89% appearing once. The sequenced sample was peripheral blood. These TCRs come from a woman aged 65 to 85 with acute or convalescent COVID-19.

The gene calls are TRBV7-6 and TRBJ1-5, with D perhaps TRBD1 (5 bases). In germline, CDR1 is SGHVS, CDR2 FNYEAQ. V lost 1 base and J 2 bases, leaving 9 bases between the germline ends. CDR3 length equals 15 residues. The CDR3 DNA reads as TGTGCCAGCAGCTTAGGGGCAGGGCGCAATCAGCCCCAGCATTTT. The encoded protein is CASSLGAGRNQPQHF.

This clone has only one observation. This rearrangement joins TRBV20-1 to TRBJ1-5; D gene unclear. Per germline, CDR1 DFQATT and CDR2 SNEGSKA (reference sequence). V shed 6 bases and J shed 7 bases, with 10 bases lying between them. The CDR3 has 11 amino acids. The CDR3 DNA reads TGCAGTGCAACGGGCGGGCAGCCCCAGCATTTT. It yields the protein CSATGGQPQHF.

The chain is built from TRBV7-9 and TRBJ2-7; TRBD1 agrees at 9 bases. This CDR3 has 15 amino acids. Germline V gene lookup returns CDR1 SEHNR and CDR2 FQNEAQ (reference sequence). V lost 5 bases, J lost 7 bases, and 12 bases stayed unmatched. The chain's CDR3 is CASSAQGAQAEEQYF. The DNA of the CDR3 is TGTGCCAGCAGCGCACAGGGGGCGCAAGCGGAGGAGCAGTACTTC. The full variable domain, with the rest looked up from reference TRBV7-9 and TRBJ2-7, is DTGVSQNPRHKITKRGQNVTFRCDPISEHNRLYWYRQTLGQGPEFLTYFQNEAQLEKSRLLSDRFSAERPKGSFSTLEIQRTEQGDSAMYLCASSAQGAQAEEQYFGPGTRLTVT.

V gene TRBV10-1 combines with J gene TRBJ1-5, with TRBD1 matching over 9 bases. Germline V gene data show CDR1 as WNHNN and CDR2 as SYGVQD (reference sequence). CDR3 length equals 17 residues. V shed 8 bases and J 2 bases; nucleotides not matched to a gene: 13. The CDR3 DNA is TGCGCCAGCTCGTCCCGGGACAGGGACGTGGGCAATCAGCCCCAGCATTTT. It is translated as CASSSRDRDVGNQPQHF.

This clone is a singleton in its sample. The chain uses TRBV28 and TRBJ2-4, with 9 bases fitting TRBD1. In germline, CDR1 is MDHEN, CDR2 SYDVKM. The junction had 8 bases not matched to a gene; V was cut back by 6 bases and J by 5 bases. This CDR3 is 15 amino acids long. The CDR3 is CASSIRGTGQNIQYF. The CDR3 DNA reads as TGTGCCAGCAGCATTAGAGGGACAGGGCAAAACATTCAGTACTTC.

The chain combines TRBV6-1 with TRBJ2-5; 7 bases align to TRBD2. CDR3 length: 16 residues. CDR1 and CDR2 (germline): MNHNS, SASEGT. The ends lost 1 base at V and 1 base at J; junction bases unmatched: 6. CDR3 region: CASSEGTRPPQETQYF. DNA of the CDR3: TGTGCCAGCAGTGAAGGGACTAGGCCCCCCCAAGAGACCCAGTACTTC.

The chain links TRBV2 to TRBJ1-6; 9 bases align to TRBD1. This CDR3 is built from 16 residues. V was clipped by 4 bases and J by 6 bases; unmatched bases: 7. Germline-derived CDR1 and CDR2 are SNHLY and FYNNEI. CDR3: CASSASGTGFNSPLHF. For the CDR3, the DNA is TGTGCCAGCAGTGCATCCGGGACAGGGTTTAATTCACCCCTCCACTTT. Full variable domain (outside the CDR3, taken from reference TRBV2 and TRBJ1-6): EPEVTQTPSHQVTQMGQEVILRCVPISNHLYFYWYRQILGQKVEFLVSFYNNEISEKSEIFDDQFSVERPDGSNFTLKIRSTKLEDSAMYFCASSASGTGFNSPLHFGNGTRLTVT.

The V gene is TRBV7-9, the J gene TRBJ2-2; a possible D gene is TRBD1 (5 bases). CDR1 and CDR2 (germline): SEHNR, FQNEAQ (reference sequence). CDR3 size: 15 residues. Between the trimmed V and J ends, which lost 4 bases and 1 base, there was a span of 10 bases. The CDR3 loop is CASSSEGVNTGELFF. In DNA, the CDR3 is TGTGCCAGCAGCTCGGAAGGGGTGAACACCGGGGAGCTGTTTTTT.

The chain has TRBV6-2 or TRBV6-3 and TRBJ1-3; 7 bases fit TRBD1. The germline gives CDR1 MNHEY, CDR2 SVGEGT. The CDR3 has 16 residues. V lost 5 bases and J lost 3; bases outside the gene matches: 10. CDR3 loop: CASSRRDSYFGNTIYF. The DNA of the CDR3 is TGTGCCAGCAGTCGCCGGGACAGTTACTTTGGAAACACCATATATTTT.

The sample holds one count of this clone. The V and J genes are TRBV13 and TRBJ1-5, with TRBD1 as a possible D gene (5 bases). Between the trimmed V and J ends, which lost 2 bases and 3 bases, there was a span of 8 bases. This CDR3 spans 14 amino acids. The germline V gene encodes CDR1 PRHDT and CDR2 FYEKMQ (reference sequence). The CDR3 region is CASSLRGNNQPQHF. The DNA of the CDR3 is TGTGCCAGCAGCTTACGGGGGAACAATCAGCCCCAGCATTTT.

V is TRBV9 and J is TRBJ2-2; a possible D gene is TRBD2 (5 bases). Germline V gives CDR1 SGDLS, CDR2 YYNGEE. This CDR3 spans 15 amino acids. The germline V and J ends were trimmed by 0 bases and 5 bases, with 11 bases remaining between them. The CDR3 DNA is TGTGCCAGCAGCGTAGGGGGTTGGAGGACCGGGGAGCTGTTTTTT. It encodes CASSVGGWRTGELFF.

This chain connects TRBV24-1 to TRBJ2-4; 7 bases agree with TRBD2. The J segment lost 8 bases and the V segment lost 1 base, leaving 4 bases of the junction unmatched. The CDR3 covers 14 residues. Germline V gene lookup returns CDR1 KGHDR and CDR2 SFDVKD. The CDR3 region is CATSDLSGGDIQYF. As DNA, the CDR3 is TGTGCCACCAGTGATTTAAGTGGGGGGGACATTCAGTACTTC.

The chain carries TRBV6-2 or TRBV6-3 and TRBJ2-6; TRBD1 might be the D (5 bases). Trimming removed 5 bases from V and 2 bases from J, with 10 bases in between. CDR3 size: 15 residues. Germline-derived CDR1 and CDR2 are MNHEY and SVGEGT. CDR3 in amino acids: CASSQQETGANVLTF. CDR3 coding DNA: TGTGCCAGCAGTCAACAGGAGACTGGGGCCAACGTCCTGACTTTC.

The chain recombines TRBV6-5 with TRBJ1-3; 8 nucleotides line up with TRBD1. After removal of 10 bases from V and 0 bases from J, the junction contained 8 bases not matched to a gene. This CDR3 is 15 amino acids long. Germline lookup yields CDR1 MNHEY and CDR2 SVGAGI. In nucleotides, the CDR3 is TGTGCCACCTCAGGGGGCTTGAACTCTGGAAACACCATATATTTT. It specifies CATSGGLNSGNTIYF.

The rearrangement links TRBV6-1 to TRBJ1-5, with a possible D match to TRBD1 (5 bases). Trimming cost V 1 base and J 0 bases, with 10 bases left between them. Germline V gene lookup returns CDR1 MNHNS and CDR2 SASEGT. The CDR3 sequence is 16 residues long. The CDR3 nucleotides are TGTGCCAGCAGTGAAGGGGGGGTTTATAGCAATCAGCCCCAGCATTTT. It is translated as CASSEGGVYSNQPQHF.

V and J are TRBV4-2 and TRBJ1-6; 10 bases fit TRBD1. Germline CDR1 reads LGHNA; CDR2 reads YNFKEQ. This CDR3 is built from 16 residues. V lost 1 base to trimming and J lost 10 bases; unmatched junction nucleotides: 7. CDR3 bases: TGTGCCAGCAGCCAAGCCTTGGACAGGGGGGAATCACCCCTCCACTTT. This sequence encodes CASSQALDRGESPLHF.

This chain links TRBV6-5 with TRBJ2-7, with TRBD2 matching 10 bases. V gave up 2 bases and J gave up 4 bases; unmatched junction bases: 2. The CDR3 has 14 residues. CDR1 MNHEY and CDR2 SVGAGI come from the germline V gene. The chain's CDR3 is CASSYRTSGYEQYF. CDR3 sequence (DNA): TGTGCCAGCAGTTACCGGACTAGCGGATACGAGCAGTACTTC.

The V call is TRBV10-3, the J call TRBJ1-2, with TRBD1 as a possible D gene (6 bases). Germline-derived CDR1 and CDR2 are ENHRY and SYGVKD. This CDR3 is 16 amino acids long. Trimming cost V 0 bases and J 4 bases, with 15 bases left between them. The CDR3 DNA reads TGTGCCATCAGTGAGTCTAGTGGGACACTCACCTATGGCTACACCTTC. It yields the protein CAISESSGTLTYGYTF.